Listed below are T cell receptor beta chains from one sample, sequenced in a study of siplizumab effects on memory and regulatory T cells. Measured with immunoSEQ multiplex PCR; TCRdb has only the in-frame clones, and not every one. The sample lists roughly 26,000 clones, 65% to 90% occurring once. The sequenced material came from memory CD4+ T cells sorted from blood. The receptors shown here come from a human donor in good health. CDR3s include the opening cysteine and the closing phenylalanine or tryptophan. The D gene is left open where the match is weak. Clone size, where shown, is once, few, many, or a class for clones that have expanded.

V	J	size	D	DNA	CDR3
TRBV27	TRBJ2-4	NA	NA	TGTGCCAGCAGTTACAGGGTTCACTTGTCCAAAAACATTCAGTACTTC	CASSYRVHLSKNIQYF
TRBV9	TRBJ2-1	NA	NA	TGTGCCAGCAGCGTAGGGGATTACCCGGAGTTCGGTAGTGAGCAGTTCTTC	CASSVGDYPEFGSEQFF
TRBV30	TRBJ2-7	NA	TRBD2	TGTGCCTGGAGTGTCGGACTAGGCCCCTACGAGCAGTACTTC	CAWSVGLGPYEQYF
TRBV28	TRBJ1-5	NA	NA	TGTGCCAGCAACCTCGGAGGTCAACCCCAGCATTTT	CASNLGGQPQHF
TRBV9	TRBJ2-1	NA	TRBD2	TGTGCCAGCAGCGTAGATGGACTAGCGAGCCATGAGCAGTTCTTC	CASSVDGLASHEQFF
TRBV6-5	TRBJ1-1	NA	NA	TGTGCCAGCAGTCAAACAGGGTTTACGAACACTGAAGCTTTCTTT	CASSQTGFTNTEAFF
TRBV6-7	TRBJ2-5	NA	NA	TGTGCCAGCAGTTCTCAGGAGGAGACCCAGTACTTC	CASSSQEETQYF
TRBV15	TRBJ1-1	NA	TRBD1	TGTGCCACCAGCAGAGACCAGTCAGGGGGTAGTGAAGCTTTCTTT	CATSRDQSGGSEAFF
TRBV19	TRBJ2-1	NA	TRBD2	TGTGCCAGTAGTATCGGACTAGCTGGGGGGTACAATGAGCAGTTCTTC	CASSIGLAGGYNEQFF
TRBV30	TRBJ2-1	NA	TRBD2	TGTGCCCGCCAGACTAGCGGGTTATACAATGAGCAGTTCTTC	CARQTSGLYNEQFF
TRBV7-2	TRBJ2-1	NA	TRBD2	TGTGCCAGCAGCACACCCCCTAGCGGGAGGTTCTACAATGAGCAGTTCTTC	CASSTPPSGRFYNEQFF
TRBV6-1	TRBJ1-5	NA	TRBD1	TGTGCCAGCAGAACTGACAGGGGCCAGCCCCAGCATTTT	CASRTDRGQPQHF
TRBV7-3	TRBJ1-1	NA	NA	TGTGCCAGCAGCTTGGGCAGGGGAAGGCCTGAAGCTTTCTTT	CASSLGRGRPEAFF
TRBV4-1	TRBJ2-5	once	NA	TGCGCCAGCAGCCAAGAAAGGGCCGGGTCTGGGACCCAGTACTTC	CASSQERAGSGTQYF
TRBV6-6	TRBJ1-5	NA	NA	TGTGCCAGCAACCCCCCGAATCAGCCCCAGCATTTT	CASNPPNQPQHF
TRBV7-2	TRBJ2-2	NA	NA	TGTGCCAGCAGCTCCGGGCTCTCTCCAAAGCTGTTTTTT	CASSSGLSPKLFF
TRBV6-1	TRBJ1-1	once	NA	TGTGCCAGCAGTGAAGCGCAAAGCGACACTGAAGCTTTCTTT	CASSEAQSDTEAFF
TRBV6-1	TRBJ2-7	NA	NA	TGTGCCAGCACCCCGGACGGATCCTACGAGCAGTACTTC	CASTPDGSYEQYF
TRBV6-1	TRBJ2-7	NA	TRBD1	TGTGCCAGCAGGGAACCGGGACAGGGGCTCAGGCGCGAGCAGTACTTC	CASREPGQGLRREQYF